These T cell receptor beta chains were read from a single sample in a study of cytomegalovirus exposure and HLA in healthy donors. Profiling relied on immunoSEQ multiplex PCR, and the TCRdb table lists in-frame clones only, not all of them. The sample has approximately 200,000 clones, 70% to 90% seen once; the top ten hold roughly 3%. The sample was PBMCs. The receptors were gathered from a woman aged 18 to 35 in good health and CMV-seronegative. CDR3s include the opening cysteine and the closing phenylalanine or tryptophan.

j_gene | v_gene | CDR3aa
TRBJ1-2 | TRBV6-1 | CASSGEGLYGYTF
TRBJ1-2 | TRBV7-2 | CASSVGTGDYGYTF
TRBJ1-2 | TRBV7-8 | CASSLDRENYGYTF
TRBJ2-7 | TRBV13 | CASSFRGTSGSYEQYF
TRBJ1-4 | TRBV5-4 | CASSIDRATNEKLFF
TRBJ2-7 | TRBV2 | CASSPGYEQYF
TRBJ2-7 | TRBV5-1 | CASKGLPGEQYF
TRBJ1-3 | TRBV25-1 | CASSVQGSRRNTIYF
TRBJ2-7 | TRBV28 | CASRGTVTFYEQYF
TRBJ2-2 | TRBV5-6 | CASSYRGSGTITGELFF
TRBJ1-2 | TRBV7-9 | CASSQHTGVFAYGYTF
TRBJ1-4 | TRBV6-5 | CASSYAWGGANEKLFF
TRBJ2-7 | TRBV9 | CASSVRDVSYEQYF
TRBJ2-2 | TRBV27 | CASSLREGPGELFF
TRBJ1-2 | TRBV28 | CASSVWSGGYTF
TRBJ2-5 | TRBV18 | CASSPGSGTQYF
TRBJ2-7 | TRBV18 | CASSTTGGYEQYF
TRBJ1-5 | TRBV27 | CASRDGAGQPQHF
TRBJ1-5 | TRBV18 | CASSPLYSNQPQHF
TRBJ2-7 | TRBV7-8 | CASSVGDSYEQYF
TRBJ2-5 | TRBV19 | CASTSGTGRETQYF
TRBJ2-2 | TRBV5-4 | CASSTRVNTGELFF
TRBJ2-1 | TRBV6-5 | CASSRPGLALNEQFF
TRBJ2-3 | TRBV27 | CASSSGLAGSTDTQYF